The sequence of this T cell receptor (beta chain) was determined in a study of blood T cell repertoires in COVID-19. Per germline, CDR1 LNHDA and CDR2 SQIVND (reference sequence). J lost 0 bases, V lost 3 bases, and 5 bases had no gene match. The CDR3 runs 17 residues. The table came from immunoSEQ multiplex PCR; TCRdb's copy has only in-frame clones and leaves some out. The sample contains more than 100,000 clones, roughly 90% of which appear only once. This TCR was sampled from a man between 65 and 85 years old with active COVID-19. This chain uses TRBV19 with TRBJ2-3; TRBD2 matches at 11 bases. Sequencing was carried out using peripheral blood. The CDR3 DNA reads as TGTGCCAGTAGTATTTGGACTAGCGGGCCTAGCACAGATACGCAGTATTTT. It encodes CASSIWTSGPSTDTQYF.